This T cell receptor (beta chain) was sequenced for a study of high-grade serous ovarian cancer treatment subgroups. Study-level background: Each sample yielded on average about 7,000 unique TCR beta rearrangements from around 15,000 reads. Findings and limits, study-wide: Higher neoantigen levels went with greater TCR clonal relatedness. Tumors within one patient showed repertoire similarity of roughly 0.1 to 0.8. Bulk tumor TCR sequencing gave no spatial information.

The tumor samples were collected prior to definitive surgery or chemotherapy. A word on this clone: As yet, its antigen is unknown.

Trimming cost V 4 bases and J 0 bases, with 12 bases left between them. Looked up from germline, CDR1 is LNHDA and CDR2 is SQIVND (reference sequence). The CDR3 covers 16 residues. Sequencing used immunoSEQ multiplex PCR; TCRdb keeps in-frame clones, though not all of them. Of about 11,000 clones in the sample, roughly four fifths are singletons; the top ten hold more than 6.5%. V gene TRBV19 combines with J gene TRBJ2-2; D is possibly TRBD2 (6 bases). What was sequenced was tumor tissue. This TCR was sampled from a human donor with high-grade serous ovarian cancer. CDR3 loop: CASSSSGRSNTGELFF. The CDR3 nucleotides are TGTGCCAGTAGTAGTAGCGGACGATCGAACACCGGGGAGCTGTTTTTT. Combining the CDR3 with reference TRBV19 and TRBJ2-2 gives the whole variable domain DGGITQSPKYLFRKEGQNVTLSCEQNLNHDAMYWYRQDPGQGLRLIYYSQIVNDFQKGDIAEGYSVSREKKESFPLTVTSAQKNPTAFYLCASSSSGRSNTGELFFGEGSRLTVL.